These T cell receptor beta chains were read from a single sample in a study of T cell responses to AZD1222 COVID-19 vaccine. The table came from immunoSEQ multiplex PCR; TCRdb's copy has only in-frame clones and leaves some out. Among 130,000 to 150,000 clones listed, just over 85% were seen once. This specimen was peripheral blood, taken 28 days after the second AZD1222 dose. Receptor source: an adult who received the AZD1222 COVID-19 vaccine. Each CDR3 is given with its conserved first and last residue. A D gene is named only where the DNA matches it firmly. Part of the rows lack a size; the others show once, few, many or a class for expanded clones.

cdr3_aa	cdr3_nt	v_call	j_call	clone_size	d_call	cdr3_length
CASSPDRSNTEAFF	TGTGCCAGCTCACCGGACAGATCGAACACTGAAGCTTTCTTT	TRBV18	TRBJ1-1	NA	NA	14
CASSQTLRLGRLPEAFF	TGTGCCAGCAGCCAGACTTTGCGTTTAGGGCGGTTACCTGAAGCTTTCTTT	TRBV3-1/TRBV3-2	TRBJ1-1	NA	NA	17
CASSYSRQGYGYTF	TGTGCCAGCAGTTACTCGAGACAGGGCTATGGCTACACCTTC	TRBV6-5	TRBJ1-2	NA	TRBD1	14
CASSWINYGYTF	TGTGCCAGCAGTTGGATCAACTATGGCTACACCTTC	TRBV12-3/TRBV12-4	TRBJ1-2	NA	NA	12
CASSSPQPWTGRTGELFF	TGTGCCAGTAGTAGCCCTCAACCCTGGACAGGGCGCACCGGGGAGCTGTTTTTT	TRBV19	TRBJ2-2	NA	TRBD1	18
CASTRQGAQETQYF	TGTGCCAGCACCCGTCAGGGGGCCCAAGAGACCCAGTACTTC	TRBV7-9	TRBJ2-5	NA	TRBD1	14
CASRRQGAETEAFF	TGTGCCAGCCGGAGACAGGGGGCAGAGACTGAAGCTTTCTTT	TRBV6-5	TRBJ1-1	NA	TRBD1	14
CASSVWNYGYTF	TGCGCCAGCAGTGTGTGGAACTATGGCTACACCTTC	TRBV10-2	TRBJ1-2	NA	NA	12
CASSLNSYEQYF	TGTGCCAGCAGCCTCAACTCCTACGAGCAGTACTTC	TRBV5-5	TRBJ2-7	NA	NA	12
CASSYDSGLAYEQYF	TGTGCCAGCAGTTACGATTCGGGACTAGCCTACGAGCAGTACTTC	TRBV6-6	TRBJ2-7	NA	TRBD2	15
CASSFSGETQYF	TGTGCCAGCAGCTTTAGCGGGGAGACCCAGTACTTC	TRBV7-2	TRBJ2-5	NA	TRBD2	12
CASSLTASGHYEQYF	TGTGCCAGCAGTTTAACGGCTAGCGGACACTACGAGCAGTACTTC	TRBV27	TRBJ2-7	NA	TRBD2	15
CASSHMVDEQFF	TGTGCCAGCAGCCACATGGTGGATGAGCAGTTCTTC	TRBV4-2	TRBJ2-1	NA	NA	12
CASSQAVTNYGYTF	TGCGCCAGCAGCCAAGCTGTAACTAACTATGGCTACACCTTC	TRBV4-1	TRBJ1-2	NA	NA	14
CASSLGDIREKLFF	TGTGCCAGCAGCCTGGGGGACATACGGGAAAAACTGTTTTTT	TRBV5-6	TRBJ1-4	NA	NA	14
CASSERETQYF	TGTGCCAGCAGTGAGAGAGAGACCCAGTACTTC	TRBV2	TRBJ2-5	few	NA	11
CASSDDGYTF	TGTGCCAGCAGTGATGATGGCTACACCTTC	TRBV6-1	TRBJ1-2	NA	NA	10
CASSKGLGSETQYF	TGTGCCAGTAGTAAGGGCCTGGGGTCAGAGACCCAGTACTTC	TRBV19	TRBJ2-5	NA	NA	14
CASSPGTGLSGNTIYF	TGTGCCAGCTCACCCGGGACGGGCCTCTCTGGAAACACCATATATTTT	TRBV18	TRBJ1-3	NA	NA	16
CASSLGTPTIALGEQYF	TGCGCCAGCAGCCTTGGGACCCCAACTATAGCCCTGGGCGAGCAGTACTTC	TRBV5-1	TRBJ2-7	NA	NA	17
CASRAGGPYEQYF	TGTGCCAGCAGGGCCGGGGGTCCCTACGAGCAGTACTTC	TRBV27	TRBJ2-7	once	NA	13
CASSKTGGSNQPQHF	TGTGCCAGCAGCAAGACCGGGGGAAGTAATCAGCCCCAGCATTTT	TRBV7-9	TRBJ1-5	NA	NA	15
CASSLPQGNTEAFF	TGTGCCAGCAGTTTACCCCAGGGGAACACTGAAGCTTTCTTT	TRBV7-9	TRBJ1-1	NA	NA	14
CASSLRTSGGSSEQYF	TGTGCCAGCAGCCTACGGACTAGCGGGGGATCAAGCGAGCAGTACTTC	TRBV7-9	TRBJ2-7	once	TRBD2	16
CASSSPSGSPDTQYF	TGTGCCAGCAGTTCCCCTAGCGGAAGTCCAGATACGCAGTATTTT	TRBV28	TRBJ2-3	once	TRBD2	15
CASSWQVNEKLFF	TGTGCCAGTAGTTGGCAGGTTAATGAAAAACTGTTTTTT	TRBV19	TRBJ1-4	NA	NA	13
CASRTTGVEAFF	TGTGCCAGCAGGACTACAGGGGTAGAAGCTTTCTTT	TRBV6-5	TRBJ1-1	NA	TRBD1	12
CASSFGTGAAPQHF	TGTGCCAGCAGCTTCGGGACAGGGGCCGCTCCCCAGCATTTT	TRBV7-8	TRBJ1-5	NA	TRBD1	14
CASSQRVLATEAFF	TGCGCCAGCAGCCAAAGGGTCTTGGCCACTGAAGCTTTCTTT	TRBV4-1	TRBJ1-1	NA	NA	14
CASSLGGHPEAFF	TGCGCCAGCAGCTTGGGGGGACATCCCGAAGCTTTCTTT	TRBV5-1	TRBJ1-1	NA	NA	13
CAWSVGVGQGVKLFF	TGTGCCTGGAGTGTGGGTGTAGGACAGGGAGTAAAACTGTTTTTT	TRBV30	TRBJ1-4	NA	TRBD1	15
CASSLETVSEETQYF	TGCGCCAGCAGCTTGGAAACAGTCTCCGAAGAGACCCAGTACTTC	TRBV5-1	TRBJ2-5	once	NA	15
CASSYSPGTGDYGYTF	TGTGCCAGCAGTTACTCGCCCGGGACAGGGGACTATGGCTACACCTTC	TRBV6-6	TRBJ1-2	NA	TRBD1	16
CASSLARGEGNEQFF	TGTGCCAGCAGCTTAGCACGGGGGGAGGGCAATGAGCAGTTCTTC	TRBV13	TRBJ2-1	NA	TRBD2	15
CASSQGQGWPENSPLHF	TGTGCCAGCAGCCAGGGACAGGGCTGGCCAGAGAATTCACCCCTCCACTTT	TRBV3-1/TRBV3-2	TRBJ1-6	few	TRBD1	17
CASGLAQNTEAFF	TGTGCTAGTGGTTTGGCCCAGAACACTGAAGCTTTCTTT	TRBV12-5	TRBJ1-1	NA	NA	13
CASRISGGVEQYF	TGTGCCAGCCGCATTAGCGGGGGGGTGGAGCAGTACTTC	TRBV6-5	TRBJ2-7	NA	TRBD2	13
CASSNRGTGSYGYTF	TGTGCCAGCAGCAACAGAGGGACAGGGTCCTATGGCTACACCTTC	TRBV21-1	TRBJ1-2	NA	NA	15
CASSQVGGQGAREQYF	TGTGCCAGCAGCCAAGTAGGTGGACAGGGGGCGCGGGAGCAGTACTTC	TRBV3-1/TRBV3-2	TRBJ2-7	NA	TRBD1	16
CASSPRTDYGYTF	TGTGCCAGCAGCCCTAGGACAGACTATGGCTACACCTTC	TRBV3-1/TRBV3-2	TRBJ1-2	NA	NA	13
CASSARGDLRDIQYF	TGTGCCAGCAGCGCCCGAGGGGATCTGAGGGACATTCAGTACTTC	TRBV7-8	TRBJ2-4	NA	NA	15
CASTDRYYGYTF	TGTGCCAGCACAGACAGATACTATGGCTACACCTTC	TRBV6-5	TRBJ1-2	NA	NA	12
CASSISDLPTDTQYF	TGTGCCAGTAGTATTAGCGACCTACCCACAGATACGCAGTATTTT	TRBV19	TRBJ2-3	NA	NA	15
CASCGGTSPYEQYF	TGCGCCAGCTGTGGGGGGACTTCCCCCTACGAGCAGTACTTC	TRBV10-2	TRBJ2-7	NA	NA	14
CASSPAGSGNQPQHF	TGTGCCAGCAGCCCTGCGGGGTCGGGCAATCAGCCCCAGCATTTT	TRBV3-1/TRBV3-2	TRBJ1-5	NA	NA	15
CASSSRGQPQHF	TGTGCCAGTAGTTCTCGGGGACAGCCCCAGCATTTT	TRBV19	TRBJ1-5	NA	NA	12
CASSSWTGSLTGELFF	TGCGCCAGCAGCTCCTGGACAGGGAGCCTCACCGGGGAGCTGTTTTTT	TRBV5-1	TRBJ2-2	NA	TRBD1	16
CASTHIVQETQYF	TGCGCCAGCACCCACATAGTCCAAGAGACCCAGTACTTC	TRBV23-1	TRBJ2-5	NA	NA	13
CASSSDLLQGPQGYTF	TGTGCCAGCTCATCCGATCTTTTACAGGGGCCTCAAGGCTACACCTTC	TRBV18	TRBJ1-2	NA	TRBD1	16
CASSVGGGTEAFF	TGTGCCAGCAGTGTAGGAGGGGGCACTGAAGCTTTCTTT	TRBV2	TRBJ1-1	NA	NA	13
CASSLTRFSGRNNEQFF	TGTGCCAGCAGTTTGACAAGGTTTAGCGGGAGAAACAATGAGCAGTTCTTC	TRBV27	TRBJ2-1	NA	TRBD2	17
CASRGTDTQYF	TGCGCCAGCCGGGGCACAGATACGCAGTATTTT	TRBV5-1	TRBJ2-3	once	NA	11
CASSQIAGAVNEQFF	TGTGCCAGCAGCCAAATAGCGGGAGCGGTAAATGAGCAGTTCTTC	TRBV3-1/TRBV3-2	TRBJ2-1	once	TRBD2	15